A single sample is the source of the 15 T cell receptor beta chains below, sequenced in a study of blood T cell repertoires in COVID-19. TCRdb keeps only in-frame clones here, not all; method: immunoSEQ multiplex PCR. Of roughly 440,000 clones listed, approximately 88% are singletons. The sample comprised peripheral blood. The receptor source for this set is a woman aged 45-59 years with COVID-19, enrolled during active disease.

V is TRBV30 and J is TRBJ1-1; D is possibly TRBD1 (5 bases). The germline CDR1 and CDR2 sequences are GTSNPN and SVGIG (reference sequence). V lost 5 bases to trimming and J lost 0 bases, with 19 bases between them. The CDR3 totals 16 residues. This CDR3 is CAWGREGIGVNTEAFF. In DNA form, the CDR3 reads TGTGCCTGGGGGAGGGAGGGGATCGGCGTGAACACTGAAGCTTTCTTT.

The J gene is TRBJ1-1, the V gene TRBV4-2, with D hard to call. The CDR3 is 16 amino acids. V was pared by 0 bases and J by 5 bases, with 16 bases between. CDR1 LGHNA and CDR2 YNFKEQ come from the germline V gene. The CDR3 sequence is CASSQDLSSGITEAFF. DNA for the CDR3: TGTGCCAGCAGCCAAGATTTATCCTCGGGGATTACTGAAGCTTTCTTT.

The chain carries TRBV2 and TRBJ2-7; D uncertain. The CDR3 length is 10 residues. Germline V gives CDR1 SNHLY, CDR2 FYNNEI. The V end was cut by 3 bases, the J end by 9 bases, with 6 bases between. As DNA, the CDR3 is TGTGCCAGCAGTGAGGCAGGGCAGTACTTC. Translated: CASSEAGQYF.

V is TRBV7-3 and J is TRBJ2-6, with a possible D match to TRBD2 (6 bases). V was pared by 5 bases and J by 0 bases, with 17 bases between. The CDR3 has 18 amino acids. From germline, CDR1 is SGHTA and CDR2 FQGTGA. CDR3 in amino acids: CASSRGGVQNSGANVLTF. In DNA form, the CDR3 reads TGTGCCAGCAGCCGCGGAGGGGTCCAAAACTCTGGGGCCAACGTCCTGACTTTC.

The rearrangement uses TRBV19 and TRBJ1-2, with TRBD1 as a possible D gene (5 bases). The germline gives CDR1 LNHDA, CDR2 SQIVND (reference sequence). CDR3 length: 14 amino acids. Deletions cut 6 bases from V and 6 bases from J, with 17 bases between. CDR3 nucleotide sequence: TGTGCCAGTAGCCTCGGACACCCCGGAGATGGCTACACCTTC. Its translation: CASSLGHPGDGYTF.

This chain joins TRBV7-8 and TRBJ2-2; TRBD2 agrees at 9 bases. Germline loops: CDR1 SGHVS, CDR2 FQNEAQ. V lost 2 bases and J lost 7; bases outside the gene matches: 2. This CDR3 is built from 14 residues. CDR3 sequence: CASSLRLADGELFF. In DNA, the CDR3 is TGTGCCAGCAGCTTACGACTAGCGGACGGGGAGCTGTTTTTT.

The chain links TRBV7-9 to TRBJ1-1; D gene unclear. The V end lost 3 bases, the J end lost 5 bases, and 10 bases lay between the germline ends. This CDR3 has 13 residues. CDR1 is SEHNR, CDR2 FQNEAQ, per germline (reference sequence). The chain's CDR3 is CASSFPGRTEAFF. In DNA, the CDR3 is TGTGCCAGCAGCTTTCCAGGTAGGACTGAAGCTTTCTTT.

The chain is built from TRBV11-2 and TRBJ1-2, with D uncertain. V gave up 2 bases and J gave up 3 bases, with 10 bases separating them. The CDR3 is 14 residues long. Germline CDR1 is SGHAT and CDR2 is FQNNGV. The CDR3 DNA is TGTGCCAGCAGCTTAATGGGCAGTGACTATGGCTACACCTTC. Protein: CASSLMGSDYGYTF.

The V call is TRBV11-2, the J call TRBJ1-2, with D unresolved. The CDR3 has 14 residues. Deletions cut 1 base from V and 8 bases from J, with 14 bases between. Germline V lookup: CDR1 SGHAT, CDR2 FQNNGV. In DNA, the CDR3 is TGTGCCAGCAGCTTAGGACAAGATTGGATGGGCTACACCTTC. Translated, it gives CASSLGQDWMGYTF.

The gene calls are TRBV9 and TRBJ1-1; the match to TRBD1 covers 7 bases. The CDR3 loop spans 15 amino acids. Germline CDR1 and CDR2: SGDLS and YYNGEE. J gave up 1 base and V 4 bases, and 7 bases lay outside the gene matches. The CDR3 here is CASSPQGQPNTEAFF. For the CDR3, the DNA is TGTGCCAGCAGCCCCCAGGGACAGCCGAACACTGAAGCTTTCTTT.

The gene calls are TRBV2 and TRBJ1-6; TRBD1 might be the D (5 bases). The CDR3 consists of 13 residues. CDR1 SNHLY and CDR2 FYNNEI come from the germline V gene. Trimming cost V 7 bases and J 7 bases, with 11 bases left between them. The CDR3 sequence: CASKGQGNSPLHF. The CDR3 DNA is TGTGCCAGCAAAGGCCAGGGCAATTCACCCCTCCACTTT.

The CDR3 nucleotides read TGTGCCAGCAGCCAAGATTTCCCCCCAGGGAACACTGAAGCTTTCTTT. Translation gives CASSQDFPPGNTEAFF. The chain carries TRBV3-1 (or the pseudogene TRBV3-2) and TRBJ1-1; no clear D. The CDR3 has 16 amino acids. Trimming left V 0 bases short and J 1 base short, with 12 bases between. Germline V gives CDR1 LGHDT, CDR2 YNNKEL (reference sequence).

This chain joins TRBV11-3 and TRBJ1-2; D is uncertain. The CDR3 spans 10 residues. Trimming removed 9 bases from V and 5 bases from J, with 7 bases in between. Germline values: CDR1 SGHNT, CDR2 YENEEA. The CDR3 reads CARREYGYTF. The CDR3 DNA is TGTGCCAGGAGGGAATATGGCTACACCTTC.

The chain is built from TRBV6-5 and TRBJ1-1, with a possible D match to TRBD1 (6 bases). This CDR3 has 15 residues. V lost 7 bases and J lost 3, with 18 bases in between. From germline, CDR1 is MNHEY and CDR2 SVGAGI. CDR3: CASNPGGQRHTEAFF. Written as DNA, the CDR3 is TGTGCCAGCAACCCCGGGGGGCAGAGGCACACTGAAGCTTTCTTT.

The chain employs TRBV9 and TRBJ1-2, with a tentative D call TRBD1 (5 bases). V was pared by 4 bases and J by 8 bases, with 15 bases between. Germline CDR1 SGDLS, CDR2 YYNGEE. The CDR3 runs to 13 residues. The CDR3 sequence: CASSRGDSNGYTF. The CDR3, as DNA: TGTGCCAGCAGCCGAGGGGACTCCAACGGCTACACCTTC.